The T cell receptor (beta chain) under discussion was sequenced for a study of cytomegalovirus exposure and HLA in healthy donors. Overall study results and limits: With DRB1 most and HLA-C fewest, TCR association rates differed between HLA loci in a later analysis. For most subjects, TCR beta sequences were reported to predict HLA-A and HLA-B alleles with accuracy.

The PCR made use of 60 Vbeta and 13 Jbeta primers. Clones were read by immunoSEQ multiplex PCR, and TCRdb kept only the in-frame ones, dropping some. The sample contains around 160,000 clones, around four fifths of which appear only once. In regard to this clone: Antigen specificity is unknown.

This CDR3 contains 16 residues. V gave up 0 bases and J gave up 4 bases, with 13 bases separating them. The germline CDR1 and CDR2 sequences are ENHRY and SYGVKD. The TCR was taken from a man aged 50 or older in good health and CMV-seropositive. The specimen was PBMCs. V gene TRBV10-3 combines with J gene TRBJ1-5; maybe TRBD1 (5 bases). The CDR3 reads CAISESVPGLNQPQHF. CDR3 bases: TGTGCCATCAGTGAGTCGGTCCCAGGGCTTAATCAGCCCCAGCATTTT.